A selection of T cell receptor beta chains follows, all from one sample in a study of blood T cell repertoires in COVID-19. Clones were sequenced by immunoSEQ multiplex PCR, and TCRdb holds only the in-frame ones, with some missing. In the table there are fewer than 250,000 clones, about 85% of which are singletons. The sequenced sample consisted of peripheral blood. Every receptor here comes from a man between 25 and 39 years old with acute or convalescent COVID-19. CDR3s include the opening cysteine and the closing phenylalanine or tryptophan. Rows may omit the clone size; those that give it use once, few, many or a size class.

v_call: TRBV5-1
clone_size: NA
cdr3_aa: CASSLEWGRNQPQHF

v_call: TRBV27
clone_size: NA
cdr3_aa: CASSYDRQLSSSPLHF

v_call: TRBV5-1
clone_size: NA
cdr3_aa: CASSSSRRGTGRGETQYF

v_call: TRBV6-5
clone_size: NA
cdr3_aa: CASDPNRRARGGYTF

v_call: TRBV28
clone_size: NA
cdr3_aa: CASSPETGQLYNSPLHF

v_call: TRBV7-9
clone_size: NA
cdr3_aa: CASSLERPDRGRWGEKLFF

v_call: TRBV30
clone_size: few
cdr3_aa: CAWGAGQFSGNTIYF

v_call: TRBV18
clone_size: NA
cdr3_aa: CASSPGLRTFTDTQYF

v_call: TRBV2
clone_size: once
cdr3_aa: CASSELELGTGELFF

v_call: TRBV4-1
clone_size: NA
cdr3_aa: CASSPGQGKNYEQYF

v_call: TRBV3-1/TRBV3-2
clone_size: NA
cdr3_aa: CASSPLVGQGALGYIF

v_call: TRBV27
clone_size: NA
cdr3_aa: CASSVGVLAKNIQYF

v_call: TRBV5-8
clone_size: NA
cdr3_aa: CASSAQGNQPQHF

v_call: TRBV5-1
clone_size: NA
cdr3_aa: CASSLEQGPQETQYF

v_call: TRBV28
clone_size: NA
cdr3_aa: CASRTSGEETQYF

v_call: TRBV28
clone_size: NA
cdr3_aa: CASSLPGTGGQPQHF

v_call: TRBV11-1
clone_size: few
cdr3_aa: CASSLSGYEQYF

v_call: TRBV28
clone_size: NA
cdr3_aa: CASRPTGQYNGELFF

v_call: TRBV7-2
clone_size: few
cdr3_aa: CASSSRGVNTEAFF

v_call: TRBV5-1
clone_size: NA
cdr3_aa: CASSPRDRAADTQYF

v_call: TRBV6-6
clone_size: NA
cdr3_aa: CATAKLSSGNTIYF

v_call: TRBV9
clone_size: NA
cdr3_aa: CASSPGPTAPYGYTF

v_call: TRBV12-5
clone_size: NA
cdr3_aa: CASGLGQGSSYNSPLHF

v_call: TRBV28
clone_size: NA
cdr3_aa: CASSLGAGRGYTF

v_call: TRBV12-5
clone_size: NA
cdr3_aa: CASASGTGPYNEQFF

v_call: TRBV9
clone_size: medium-sized
cdr3_aa: CASSSRRVTGELFF

v_call: TRBV15
clone_size: NA
cdr3_aa: CATRINLAGNQPQHF

v_call: TRBV9
clone_size: once
cdr3_aa: CASSVKGLAGKDGNEQFF

v_call: TRBV11-2
clone_size: NA
cdr3_aa: CASQMKYQGGASFYEQYF

v_call: TRBV5-1
clone_size: NA
cdr3_aa: CASSKGQAEQYF

v_call: TRBV28
clone_size: NA
cdr3_aa: CASSHTGMGLETQYF

v_call: TRBV2
clone_size: NA
cdr3_aa: CASAPGTANYGYTF

v_call: TRBV7-9
clone_size: NA
cdr3_aa: CASSPWTSGRTDTQYF

v_call: TRBV9
clone_size: NA
cdr3_aa: CASSVSINSWTGGRGSGNTIYF

v_call: TRBV27
clone_size: NA
cdr3_aa: CASSRPGQGIYEQYF

v_call: TRBV19
clone_size: NA
cdr3_aa: CASSTSGTYYNEQFF

v_call: TRBV19
clone_size: once
cdr3_aa: CASSKKQGENIQYF

v_call: TRBV12-5
clone_size: NA
cdr3_aa: CASGPFYGYTF

v_call: TRBV5-1
clone_size: few
cdr3_aa: CASSLVAGVGQPQHF

v_call: TRBV6-2/TRBV6-3
clone_size: NA
cdr3_aa: CASSYGSRYEQYF

v_call: TRBV11-2
clone_size: once
cdr3_aa: CASSLGWSREDEQYF

v_call: TRBV7-3
clone_size: NA
cdr3_aa: CASSLTGQGVRDEQFF

v_call: TRBV21-1
clone_size: once
cdr3_aa: CASSNLISGNTIYF

v_call: TRBV5-1
clone_size: once
cdr3_aa: CASSPTGTAYGYTF

v_call: TRBV21-1
clone_size: NA
cdr3_aa: CASSKVPWRPLDTQYF

v_call: TRBV28
clone_size: once
cdr3_aa: CATGGFDQPQHF

v_call: TRBV11-2
clone_size: NA
cdr3_aa: CASSSVSGRPYTEAFF

v_call: TRBV3-1/TRBV3-2
clone_size: NA
cdr3_aa: CASSQDVRQGLAFF

v_call: TRBV28
clone_size: NA
cdr3_aa: CASSHPRGDTRDTQYF

v_call: TRBV5-1
clone_size: NA
cdr3_aa: CASRRLLADLTDTQYF

v_call: TRBV12-5
clone_size: NA
cdr3_aa: CASGTTGTDEKLFF

v_call: TRBV4-1
clone_size: NA
cdr3_aa: CASSHNIGGQGSGNTIYF

v_call: TRBV9
clone_size: few
cdr3_aa: CASSVEGAVNTEAFF

v_call: TRBV27
clone_size: NA
cdr3_aa: CASSSLLEGLGETQYF

v_call: TRBV11-2
clone_size: NA
cdr3_aa: CASSLGPTGDTQYF

v_call: TRBV5-3
clone_size: NA
cdr3_aa: CARTQGKVNTEAFF